Listed below are T cell receptor beta chains from one sample, sequenced in a study of PD-1 blockade in classical Hodgkin lymphoma. Using immunoSEQ multiplex PCR, the repertoire was profiled, and TCRdb retains in-frame clones only, with some absent. The data hold about 37,000 clones, with over 65% observed a single time. The sequencing used peripheral blood mononuclear cells (PBMCs), collected before the second cycle of nivolumab. The receptors derive from a human donor with classical Hodgkin lymphoma. Both conserved end residues are part of each CDR3. D genes are given only for firm matches. Expanded clones get a size class; other rows say once, few or many, or leave the size out.

D: .; size: .; J: TRBJ1-1; V: TRBV6-5; DNA: TGTGCCAGCAGGCAACAGGGAATGGGGGAAGCTTTCTTT; CDR3: CASRQQGMGEAFF
D: TRBD2; size: once; J: TRBJ2-1; V: TRBV10-2; DNA: TGCGCCAGCAGTACGACTAGCGGGGGGATAGAGGATTACAATGAGCAGTTCTTC; CDR3: CASSTTSGGIEDYNEQFF
D: TRBD1; size: .; J: TRBJ2-2; V: TRBV4-1; DNA: TGCGCCAGCAGCCAAGCCGGGACAGGGGGCATAAGGACCGGGGAGCTGTTTTTT; CDR3: CASSQAGTGGIRTGELFF
D: TRBD1; size: few; J: TRBJ1-6; V: TRBV15; DNA: TGTGCCACCAGCAGAGCCCCCAGGGGGTTCGAAAATTCACCCCTCCACTTT; CDR3: CATSRAPRGFENSPLHF
D: TRBD1; size: .; J: TRBJ2-5; V: TRBV7-9; DNA: TGTGCCAGCAGCGATAGACAGGGACAAGAGACCCAGTACTTC; CDR3: CASSDRQGQETQYF
D: .; size: once; J: TRBJ2-3; V: TRBV2; DNA: TGTGCCAGCAGTCGACGGGACGCAGATACGCAGTATTTT; CDR3: CASSRRDADTQYF
D: TRBD2; size: .; J: TRBJ2-5; V: TRBV6-4; DNA: TGTGCCAGTCCCGCCGTCGGGGGCCTAGCGGGGGGGCCTCAAGAGACCCAGTACTTC; CDR3: CASPAVGGLAGGPQETQYF
D: TRBD1; size: .; J: TRBJ1-2; V: TRBV27; DNA: TGTGCCAGCAGTTTCAACTCCGACAGGGCCCCTAACTATGGCTACACCTTC; CDR3: CASSFNSDRAPNYGYTF
D: TRBD2; size: medium-sized; J: TRBJ2-3; V: TRBV7-7; DNA: TGTGCCAGCAGCCCAGATAGCGGGGGGCTTGGGGATACGCAGTATTTT; CDR3: CASSPDSGGLGDTQYF
D: TRBD2; size: .; J: TRBJ2-7; V: TRBV7-9; DNA: TGTGCCAGCAGCTCCGGTACATCTAGCGGGGGGGCCTACGAGCAGTACTTC; CDR3: CASSSGTSSGGAYEQYF
D: .; size: .; J: TRBJ2-5; V: TRBV11-2; DNA: TGTGCCAGCAAACTCGGGAAGACCCAGTACTTC; CDR3: CASKLGKTQYF
D: TRBD2; size: .; J: TRBJ2-1; V: TRBV7-6; DNA: TGTGCCAGCAGCTCCGGGACTACGCGGTTCTTC; CDR3: CASSSGTTRFF
D: .; size: few; J: TRBJ1-6; V: TRBV2; DNA: TGTGCCAGCGACTCTAATTCACCCCTCCACTTT; CDR3: CASDSNSPLHF
D: .; size: .; J: TRBJ2-5; V: TRBV5-6; DNA: TGTGCCAGCAGCTTGTTCGGTATCCTAGAGACCCAGTACTTC; CDR3: CASSLFGILETQYF
D: .; size: .; J: TRBJ2-3; V: TRBV2; DNA: TGTGCCAGCAGTGAGTGGCGGGGGCCAGATACGCAGTATTTT; CDR3: CASSEWRGPDTQYF
D: TRBD2; size: few; J: TRBJ2-5; V: TRBV6-5; DNA: TGTGCCAGCAGAGGGCTAGCGGGGGATGGGGAGACCCAGTACTTC; CDR3: CASRGLAGDGETQYF
D: .; size: .; J: TRBJ2-2; V: TRBV6-6; DNA: TGTGCCAGCAGCCAAGGGGGGGCTACCGGGGAGCTGTTTTTT; CDR3: CASSQGGATGELFF
D: TRBD1; size: once; J: TRBJ2-2; V: TRBV18; DNA: TGTGCCAGCTCACTGGGGACAGCGTACACCGGGGAGCTGTTTTTT; CDR3: CASSLGTAYTGELFF
D: TRBD1; size: .; J: TRBJ1-3; V: TRBV10-2; DNA: TGCGCCAGCAGTCAGGGGGCGAGAGGAAACACCATATATTTT; CDR3: CASSQGARGNTIYF
D: .; size: .; J: TRBJ1-1; V: TRBV7-2; DNA: TGTGCCAGCAGCTTATATAACCCGGACACTGAAGCTTTCTTT; CDR3: CASSLYNPDTEAFF
D: .; size: .; J: TRBJ2-7; V: TRBV6-5; DNA: TGTGCCAGCAGTTACAACGGGGCCGGCGAGCAGTACTTC; CDR3: CASSYNGAGEQYF
D: .; size: .; J: TRBJ1-1; V: TRBV18; DNA: TGTGCCAGCTCACCCCCTTCAGGGACACCTGAAGCTTTCTTT; CDR3: CASSPPSGTPEAFF
D: .; size: .; J: TRBJ2-7; V: TRBV6-5; DNA: TGTGCCACCAGGCGCGAGGTAACCTACGAGCAGTACTTC; CDR3: CATRREVTYEQYF